The 19 T cell receptor beta chains below come from one sample, sequenced in a study of human CD8 memory T cell subsets. Generation of TCR beta libraries used UMI-labeled 5' RACE. Reprocessing the 5' RACE reads, TCRdb reports a single entry for every CDR3 protein and omits DNA. The specimen's table records some 9,300 distinct CDR3 sequences. Sequenced input: CD8+ stem-like memory T cells (TSCM and TCM) sorted from PBMCs. The subset: stem-like memory CD8 T cells (TSTEM), CCR7+ PD-1- TIGIT-. The receptors stem from a human donor in good health.

The chain couples TRBV6-5 to TRBJ2-7; TCRdb's D gene call, TRBD1, goes unchecked for lack of DNA. Per germline, CDR1 MNHEY and CDR2 SVGAGI. CDR3 length equals 14 residues. CDR3 amino acids: CASSYDGGPYEQYF.

The chain links TRBV28 to TRBJ1-2; the TCRdb call, TRBD1, lacks DNA for checking. Germline loops: CDR1 MDHEN, CDR2 SYDVKM. The CDR3 length is 15 residues. The CDR3 here is CASSLPFGQPYGYTF.

The CDR3 spells CASSYSRGSSYNEQFF. The chain carries TRBV6-2 or TRBV6-3 and TRBJ2-1. The CDR3 length is 16 residues. In germline, CDR1 is MNHEY, CDR2 SVGEGT.

This clonotype ranks as medium-sized in terms of frequency. This sequence joins TRBV4-2 and TRBJ2-1; the D gene TCRdb calls, TRBD2, cannot be checked with no DNA. This CDR3 is 19 amino acids long. CDR1 and CDR2 from the germline V gene are LGHNA and YNFKEQ. CDR3 loop: CASSQRLAGDGSLGYEQFF.

The chain couples TRBV12-3 or TRBV12-4 to TRBJ2-6. The CDR3 totals 14 residues. CDR3 sequence: CASSLLSGANVLTF.

This clonotype is called medium-sized based on its frequency. V and J are TRBV20-1 and TRBJ2-7; the D call from TCRdb, TRBD1, cannot be confirmed without DNA. Germline V gene lookup returns CDR1 DFQATT and CDR2 SNEGSKA (reference sequence). This CDR3 contains 13 residues. CDR3 residues: CSAKDGVDHEQYF.

The chain carries TRBV27 and TRBJ2-3; the D call from TCRdb, TRBD2, cannot be confirmed without DNA. The CDR3 sequence is 14 residues long. Germline V gives CDR1 MNHEY, CDR2 SMNVEV (reference sequence). CDR3: CASSLSGETDTQYF.

This chain joins TRBV20-1 and TRBJ2-7. The germline gives CDR1 DFQATT, CDR2 SNEGSKA (reference sequence). The CDR3 covers 13 residues. CDR3 loop: CSAQDLSSYEQYF.

Measured by frequency, this clonotype is medium-sized. This chain connects TRBV7-9 to TRBJ2-1; checking the TCRdb D call of TRBD1 is not possible without DNA. The V gene's germline CDR1 is SEHNR and CDR2 FQNEAQ (reference sequence). This CDR3 spans 15 amino acids. CDR3 region: CASSVPGQGNNEQFF.

V and J are TRBV7-2 and TRBJ2-1; TCRdb's assignment of TRBD1 cannot be checked, as there is no DNA. The CDR3 runs to 14 residues. The germline V gene encodes CDR1 SGHTA and CDR2 FQGNSA. This CDR3 reads CASSFIQGGNEQFF. The full variable domain, rest sourced from reference TRBV7-2 and TRBJ2-1, is GAGVSQSPSNKVTEKGKDVELRCDPISGHTALYWYRQSLGQGLEFLIYFQGNSAPDKSGLPSDRFSAERTGGSVSTLTIQRTQQEDSAVYLCASSFIQGGNEQFFGPGTRLTVL.

By frequency, this clonotype registers medium-sized. The chain is built from TRBV5-1 and TRBJ2-5. The CDR3 runs 13 residues. Germline values: CDR1 SGHRS, CDR2 YFSETQ. The CDR3 sequence is CASSSGVSETQYF.

The chain carries TRBV5-5 and TRBJ2-1. Per germline, CDR1 SGHKS and CDR2 YYEKEE (reference sequence). The length of the CDR3 is 12 residues. The CDR3 protein is CASSLLGNEQFF.

The gene calls are TRBV6-5 and TRBJ2-1; TCRdb reports TRBD2, a call that lacks DNA to check it against. CDR1 is MNHEY, CDR2 SVGAGI, per germline. CDR3 length: 15 residues. The CDR3 here is CASSTDGLGYNEQFF.

The V call is TRBV6-5, the J call TRBJ2-3. The CDR3 is 13 amino acids. Per the germline V gene, CDR1 is MNHEY and CDR2 is SVGAGI. The CDR3 reads CASSYAVTDTQYF.

The chain recombines TRBV2 with TRBJ2-7; with no DNA, the TCRdb D assignment of TRBD1 cannot be verified. The CDR3 has 13 residues. The germline V gene encodes CDR1 SNHLY and CDR2 FYNNEI. CDR3 residues: CASSRTARLEQYF. The whole variable domain, filled in from reference TRBV2 and TRBJ2-7, reads EPEVTQTPSHQVTQMGQEVILRCVPISNHLYFYWYRQILGQKVEFLVSFYNNEISEKSEIFDDQFSVERPDGSNFTLKIRSTKLEDSAMYFCASSRTARLEQYFGPGTRLTVT.

The chain links TRBV24-1 to TRBJ2-5. CDR1 is KGHDR, CDR2 SFDVKD, per germline. CDR3 length equals 14 residues. The CDR3 sequence: CATSDLLDWETQYF.

This chain uses TRBV3-1 with TRBJ2-5. CDR1 is LGHDT and CDR2 is YNNKEL in the germline V gene (reference sequence). This CDR3 spans 14 amino acids. CDR3 residues: CASSQGDYQETQYF.

This chain connects TRBV27 to TRBJ2-7. Germline lookup yields CDR1 MNHEY and CDR2 SMNVEV (reference sequence). CDR3 size: 11 residues. The CDR3: CASGHSDEQYF.

The chain combines TRBV28 with TRBJ2-7. CDR1 is MDHEN, CDR2 SYDVKM, per germline. The CDR3 has 14 amino acids. The CDR3 loop reads CASSFGPTSYEQYF. Full variable domain (remainder filled in from reference TRBV28 and TRBJ2-7): DVKVTQSSRYLVKRTGEKVFLECVQDMDHENMFWYRQDPGLGLRLIYFSYDVKMKEKGDIPEGYSVSREKKERFSLILESASTNQTSMYLCASSFGPTSYEQYFGPGTRLTVT.